This T cell receptor (beta chain) emerged from a study of blood T cells in healthy people across ages. Using a J-beta primer mix together with a sample-barcoded 5' primer, a second PCR was run for roughly 7 to 11 cycles. TCRdb reanalysed the 5' RACE reads using MiXCR and keeps one entry per CDR3 protein. This table holds 1,300,000 or so distinct CDR3 sequences, around 59% found once. CDR1 MNHEY and CDR2 SMNVEV come from the germline V gene (reference sequence). The CDR3 covers 14 residues. V was clipped by 7 bases and J by 0 bases, with 10 bases between them. The specimen was blood. This sequence was found in a man between 18 and 29 years old in good health. The rearrangement joins TRBV27 to TRBJ2-4; D is unclear. CDR3 in DNA: TGTGCCAGCAAGGCGGTCTTAGCCAAAAACATTCAGTACTTC. Translation: CASKAVLAKNIQYF.